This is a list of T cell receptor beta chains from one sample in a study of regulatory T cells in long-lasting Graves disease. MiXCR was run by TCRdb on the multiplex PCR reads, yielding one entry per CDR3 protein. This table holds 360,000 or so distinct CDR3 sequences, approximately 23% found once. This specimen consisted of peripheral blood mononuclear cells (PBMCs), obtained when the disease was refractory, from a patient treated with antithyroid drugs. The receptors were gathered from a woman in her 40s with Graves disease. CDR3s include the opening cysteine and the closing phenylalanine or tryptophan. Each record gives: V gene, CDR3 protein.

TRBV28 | CASSPGLAGGPRDTQYF
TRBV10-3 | CAISSIGTDESMNTEAFF
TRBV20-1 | CSANPSGSLYEQYF
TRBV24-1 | CATSDGRSPVGELFF
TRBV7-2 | CASSPRPGLIMNTGELFF
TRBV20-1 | CSETTVSYEQYF
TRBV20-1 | CSPRILSGMETQYF
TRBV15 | CATSSGRTSKPFEQFF
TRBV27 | CASSSIYEETQYF
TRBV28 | CASSSPQRGRNTEAFF
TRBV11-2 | CASSLDAGAGKTQYF
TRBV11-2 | CASSPGRGTGGRELFF
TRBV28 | CASSLSGASGSVQFF
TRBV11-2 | CASSLESGQPYEQYF
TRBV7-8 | CASSAGGGPRNEQFF
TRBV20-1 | CSASTSYNEQFF
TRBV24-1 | CATSGTSGRAWNTGELFF
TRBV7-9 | CASSLAEGGVNSYEQYF
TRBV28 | CASSSWPFNRGYTF
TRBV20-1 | CSARAFGDGTNTEAFF
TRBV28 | CASSSPWLQNHYGYTF
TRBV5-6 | CASRQNRGGGTEAFF
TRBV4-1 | CASSPRLAGVQETQYF
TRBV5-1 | CASSLAVGPKNIQYF
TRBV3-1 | CASSPKYTGELFF
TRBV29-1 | CSVLVGGYEQYF
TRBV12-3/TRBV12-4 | CASSWGGTEAFF
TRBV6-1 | CASRDRDPSSGANVLTF
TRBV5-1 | CASSYTSGPDTQYF
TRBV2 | CASNDGRQFF
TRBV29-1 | CSVAQGNTGELFF
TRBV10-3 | CAITPGGGATEAFF
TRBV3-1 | CASSQFGASSGNTIYF
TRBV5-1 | CASSFTFNYEQYF
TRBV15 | CATSREYGAGGALLAAYEQYF
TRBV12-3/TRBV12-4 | CASSLNQGDTQYF
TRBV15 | CATSEEETQYF
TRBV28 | CASSLAGGPAGGCEQYF
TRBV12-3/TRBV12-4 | CASNLLAGGPWTGELFF
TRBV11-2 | CASSLDTGSNQPQHF
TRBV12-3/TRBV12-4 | CASSVRGFEETQYF
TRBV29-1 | CSVSGTSGSNEQFF
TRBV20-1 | CSAKPGTATYEQYF
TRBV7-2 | CASSFSWTGTQPQHF
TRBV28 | CASRTGRTTEAFF
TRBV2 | CASRTLAGGVQYF
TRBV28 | CASSLMLAGGPGELFF
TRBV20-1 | CSARGQGYEQYF
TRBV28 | CASSPDRVTYEQYF
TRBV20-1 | CSAFPGQGLRETQYF
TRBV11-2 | CASSPRGAGSYYEQYF
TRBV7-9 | CASSDRDRVNTEAFF
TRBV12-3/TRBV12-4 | CASSLGPYNSPLHF